This record concerns one T cell receptor beta chain sequence. This clonotype appeared a single time. Its antigen is unknown. Base quality data are lacking; no much larger clone is found one base away. Support from one read is weak. Ophthalmopathy patients were characterized by moderately to severely active disease, a Clinical Activity Score of at least 3, a NOSPECS grade of at least 4, and a disease duration under 3 months. Anyone with other autoimmune diseases, uncontrolled infections, pregnancy or lactation was excluded from the study. Clinical symptoms, serum thyroxine, TRAb, thyroid ultrasound and orbital computed tomography were used for diagnosis. Using Ficoll-Paque density gradient centrifugation, PBMCs were isolated from about 9.2 ml of fresh peripheral blood. Total RNA was extracted using Trizol reagent, and RNA quality was checked on an Agilent 2100 Bioanalyzer. For repertoire sequencing, TCR beta CDR3 regions were amplified from RNA transcripts. The first round was an RT-PCR using HTBI primers with the Qiagen OneStep RT-PCR kit, and this first round was followed by a second-round multiplex PCR, then size selection and purification. Sequencing of the libraries was carried out on an Illumina HiSeq2000 in paired-end mode with 100 bp reads. The authors processed their data as follows. Reads were processed with SOAPnuke, discarding reads with adapters, uncalled bases, mean Phred below 15, or no exact constant-primer or identifier match. COPE v1.2.5 was used to merge high-quality paired reads. Clonotypes were defined as unique nucleotide sequences and were aligned to IMGT TRB V, D and J references using MiTCR v1.1. The analysis was limited to V-J combinations with a frequency above 0.0001, which together covered just over 98% of the repertoires. For each V-J combination, a TCR clonal expansion and chaos score was defined as the ratio of F50 clonal expansion to chaos observed in the TCRdist matrix. Welch's t-statistics and random forest were used to reduce the features to 10 to 15 V-J combinations, which were then used as input to a naive Bayes classifier. Thyroid-blood repertoire similarity was quantified with the Morisita-Horn index. TCRdb reran the public reads through fastp at Q25 and MiXCR, keeping productive beta chains. Identical CDR3 proteins give one entry, which carries the most common genes and DNA. The V and J calls follow TCRdb's processing rather than the paper's. In all, the sample holds hundreds of thousands of distinct CDR3 sequences, and about two fifths of those were seen once. The ten largest clones capture about 3.3% of the sample.

V gives up 3 bases and J gives up 8 bases, and the segment between their germline ends measures 13 bases. CDR1 and CDR2 were assigned from the germline V gene as ENHRY and SYGVKD. CDR3 length: 13 amino acids, cysteine to phenylalanine. Solely the CDR3 DNA is kept, with 39 bases framed from the first base. The sample is drawn from a study of Graves' ophthalmopathy and Graves' hyperthyroidism listed by TCRdb under 2018. For the wider study: Peripheral blood samples were taken at the time of initial diagnosis, before any treatment was given. The study used signatures of the TCR beta repertoire to tell Graves' ophthalmopathy apart from Graves' hyperthyroidism and to predict which patients would progress to ophthalmopathy. In total, some 130 blood samples were TCR-sequenced: roughly 45 ophthalmopathy, under 80 hyperthyroidism and approximately 17 hyperthyroidism-to-ophthalmopathy patients. A discovery set of 95 to 100 patients (roughly 43 ophthalmopathy, 55 to 60 stable hyperthyroidism) was enrolled to explore V-J signatures distinguishing ophthalmopathy from hyperthyroidism. The independent validation cohort included 18 to 20 hyperthyroidism patients plus 17 patients who later progressed from hyperthyroidism to ophthalmopathy. T-cell repertoires of thyroid tissue and blood were compared in six hyperthyroidism patients. Following sampling, methimazole starting at 30 mg daily was administered to hyperthyroidism patients, and high-dose intravenous methylprednisolone was administered to ophthalmopathy patients. Points the paper makes about the study in general: Most of the expanded thyroid clonotypes with a frequency above 0.001 were also detected in blood, and it was suggested that the thyroid immune response may be reflected by blood repertoires. The 13-signature model separated ophthalmopathy from stable hyperthyroidism with 85% to 90% sensitivity and 81.08% specificity in cross-validation, and 80%/75% in the test set. In validation, the model predicted ophthalmopathy progression with roughly 68% sensitivity and 72.22% specificity; about a dozen predicted patients were CT-confirmed with GO in a median of about 6.1 months. No statistical method was used to set the sample size in advance, and the investigators knew which group each participant was assigned to.

The sequence came from an adult man with Graves' ophthalmopathy. The chain is assembled from TRBV10-3 and TRBJ1-2, with the D gene uncertain. The sequenced material came from peripheral blood. CDR3 sequence: CAISEGLTGGYTF. The nucleotide sequence is given as TGTGCCATCAGTGAAGGACTGACCGGGGGCTACACCTTC.